The present TCR beta chain was sequenced within a study of low-dose radiotherapy and immunotherapy resistance in tumors. Both TCRalpha and TCRbeta chains were reverse transcribed with V-gene-specific primers. An approximately 19-cycle PCR with a constant-region primer and V-primer adapter amplified TCRs. TCRdb re-analysed the reads in MiXCR, keeping a single row per CDR3 protein. The data contain 65,000 to 100,000 distinct CDR3 sequences, over 15% of them singletons. V lost 5 bases and J lost 0, with 10 bases in between. Germline V gene lookup returns CDR1 DFQATT and CDR2 SNEGSKA (reference sequence). CDR3 length: 13 amino acids. Time point noted: before trial treatment. All of the donors were given nivolumab, ipilimumab, aspirin, low-dose cyclophosphamide and low-dose radiotherapy as part of RACIN, a single-arm trial.

The V gene is TRBV20-1, the J gene TRBJ1-1; D perhaps matches TRBD1 (5 bases). The source of this sequence is a male donor with prostate cancer. Source: PBMCs, taken before treatment. CDR3 in amino acids: CSAAAGVNTEAFF. The CDR3 nucleotides are TGCAGTGCTGCGGCGGGGGTGAACACTGAAGCTTTCTTT.